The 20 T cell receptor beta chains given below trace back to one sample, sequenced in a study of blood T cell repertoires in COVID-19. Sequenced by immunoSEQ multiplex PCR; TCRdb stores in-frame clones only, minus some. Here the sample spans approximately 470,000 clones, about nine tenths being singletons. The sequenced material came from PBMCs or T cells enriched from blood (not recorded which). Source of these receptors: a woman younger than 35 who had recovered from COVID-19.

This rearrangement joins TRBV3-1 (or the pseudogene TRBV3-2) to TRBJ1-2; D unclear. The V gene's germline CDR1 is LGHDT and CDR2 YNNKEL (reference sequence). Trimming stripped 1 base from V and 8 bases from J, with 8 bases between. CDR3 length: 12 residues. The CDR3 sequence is CASSQGLGGYTF. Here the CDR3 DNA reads TGTGCCAGCAGCCAAGGACTAGGCGGCTACACCTTC.

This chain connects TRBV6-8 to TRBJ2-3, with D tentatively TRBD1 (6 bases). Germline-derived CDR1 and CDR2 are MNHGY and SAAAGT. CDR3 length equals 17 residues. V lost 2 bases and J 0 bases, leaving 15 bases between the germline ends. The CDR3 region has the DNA TGTGCCAGCAGTTACCGCCTGACAGGTACTAGCACAGATACGCAGTATTTT. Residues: CASSYRLTGTSTDTQYF.

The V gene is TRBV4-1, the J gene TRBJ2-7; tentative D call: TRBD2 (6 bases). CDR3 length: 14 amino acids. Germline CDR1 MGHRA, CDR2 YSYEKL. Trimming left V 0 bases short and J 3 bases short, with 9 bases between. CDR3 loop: CASSQEEGIYEQYF. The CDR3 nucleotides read TGCGCCAGCAGCCAAGAGGAGGGTATCTACGAGCAGTACTTC.

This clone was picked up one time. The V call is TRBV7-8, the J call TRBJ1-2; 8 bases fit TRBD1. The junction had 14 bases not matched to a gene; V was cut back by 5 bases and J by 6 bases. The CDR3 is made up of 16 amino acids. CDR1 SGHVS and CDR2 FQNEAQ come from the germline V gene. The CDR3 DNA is TGTGCCAGCAGCCCGACGCGCATGAGGACAGGGCATGGCTACACCTTC. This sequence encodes CASSPTRMRTGHGYTF.

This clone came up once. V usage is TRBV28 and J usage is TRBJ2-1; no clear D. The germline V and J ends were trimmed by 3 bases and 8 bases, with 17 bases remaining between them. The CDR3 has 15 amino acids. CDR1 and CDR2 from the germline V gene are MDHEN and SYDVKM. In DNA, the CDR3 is TGTGCCAGCAGTTTCCAACCCCTTCTCGCGGATGAGCAGTTCTTC. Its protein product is CASSFQPLLADEQFF.

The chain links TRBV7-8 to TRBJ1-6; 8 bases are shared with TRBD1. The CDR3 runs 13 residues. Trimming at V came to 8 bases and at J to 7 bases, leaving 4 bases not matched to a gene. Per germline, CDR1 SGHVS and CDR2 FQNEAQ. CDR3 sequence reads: CASSQGENSPLHF. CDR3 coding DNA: TGTGCCAGCTCACAGGGGGAAAATTCACCCCTCCACTTT.

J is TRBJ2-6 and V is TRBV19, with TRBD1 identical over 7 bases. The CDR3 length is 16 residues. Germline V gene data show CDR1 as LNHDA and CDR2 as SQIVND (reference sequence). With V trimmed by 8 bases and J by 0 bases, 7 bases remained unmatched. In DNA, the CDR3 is TGTGCCAGTGAGGAGACAGGGAGCTCTGGGGCCAACGTCCTGACTTTC. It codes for CASEETGSSGANVLTF.

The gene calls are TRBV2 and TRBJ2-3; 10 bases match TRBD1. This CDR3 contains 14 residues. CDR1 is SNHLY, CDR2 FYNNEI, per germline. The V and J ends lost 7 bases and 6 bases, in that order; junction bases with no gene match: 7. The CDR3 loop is CASIRDRGADTQYF. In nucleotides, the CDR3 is TGTGCCAGCATCCGGGACAGGGGTGCGGATACGCAGTATTTT.

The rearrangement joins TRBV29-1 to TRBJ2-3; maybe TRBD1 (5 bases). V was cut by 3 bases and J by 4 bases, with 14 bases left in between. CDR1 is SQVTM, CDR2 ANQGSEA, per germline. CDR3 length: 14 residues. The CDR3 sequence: CSVDGQGGADTQYF. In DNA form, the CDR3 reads TGCAGCGTTGACGGTCAGGGTGGGGCAGATACGCAGTATTTT.

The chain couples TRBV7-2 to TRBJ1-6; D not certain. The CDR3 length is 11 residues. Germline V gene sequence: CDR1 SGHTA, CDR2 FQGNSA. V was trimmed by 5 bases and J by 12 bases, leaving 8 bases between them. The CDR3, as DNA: TGTGCCAGCAGCGGCCCGGGACCCCTCCACTTT. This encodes CASSGPGPLHF.

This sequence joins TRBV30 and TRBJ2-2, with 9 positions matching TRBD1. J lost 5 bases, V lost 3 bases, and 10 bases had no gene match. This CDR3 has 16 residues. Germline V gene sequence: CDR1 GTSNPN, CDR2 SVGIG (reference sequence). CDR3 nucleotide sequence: TGTGCCTGGAGGACCCTGACAGGGGGGAGGACCGGGGAGCTGTTTTTT. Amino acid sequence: CAWRTLTGGRTGELFF.

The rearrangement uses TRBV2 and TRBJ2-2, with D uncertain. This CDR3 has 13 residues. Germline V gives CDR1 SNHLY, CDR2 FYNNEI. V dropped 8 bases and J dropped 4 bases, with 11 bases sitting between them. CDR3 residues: CASGWASTGELFF. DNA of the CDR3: TGTGCCAGCGGGTGGGCGTCCACCGGGGAGCTGTTTTTT.

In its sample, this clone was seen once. CDR3 region: CASSLLTGRASGNTIYF. Here the CDR3 DNA reads TGTGCCAGCAGCTTACTGACAGGACGAGCCTCTGGAAACACCATATATTTT. This chain connects TRBV11-2 to TRBJ1-3; tentative D call: TRBD1 (6 bases). Germline CDR1 reads SGHAT; CDR2 reads FQNNGV. Trimming removed 2 bases from V and 0 bases from J, with 14 bases in between. The CDR3 totals 17 residues.

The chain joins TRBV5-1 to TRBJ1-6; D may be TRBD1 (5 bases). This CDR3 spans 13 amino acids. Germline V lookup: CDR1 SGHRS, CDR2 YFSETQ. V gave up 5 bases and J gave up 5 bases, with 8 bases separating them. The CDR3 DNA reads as TGCGCCAGCAGAGCAGGGAATAATTCACCCCTCCACTTT. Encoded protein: CASRAGNNSPLHF.

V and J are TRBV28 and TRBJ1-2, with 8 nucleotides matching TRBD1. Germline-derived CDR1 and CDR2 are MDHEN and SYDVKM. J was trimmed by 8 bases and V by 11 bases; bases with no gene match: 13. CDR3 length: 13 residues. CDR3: CASFGQGAAGYTF. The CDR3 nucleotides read TGTGCCTCGTTCGGGCAGGGGGCCGCAGGCTACACCTTC.

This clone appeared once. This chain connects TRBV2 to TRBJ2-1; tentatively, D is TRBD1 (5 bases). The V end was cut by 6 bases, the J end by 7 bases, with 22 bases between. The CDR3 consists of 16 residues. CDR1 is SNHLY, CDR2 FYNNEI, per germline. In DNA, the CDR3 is TGTGCCAGCAGCGACCCCATGTCGGAAGGGGCAAATGAGCAGTTCTTC. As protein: CASSDPMSEGANEQFF.

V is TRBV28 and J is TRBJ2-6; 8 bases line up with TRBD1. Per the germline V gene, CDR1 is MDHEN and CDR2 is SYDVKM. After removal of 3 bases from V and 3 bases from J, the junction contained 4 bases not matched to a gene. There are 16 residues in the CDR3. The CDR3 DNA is TGTGCCAGCAGTTTCCCCGGGACAGGTGGGGCCAACGTCCTGACTTTC. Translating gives CASSFPGTGGANVLTF. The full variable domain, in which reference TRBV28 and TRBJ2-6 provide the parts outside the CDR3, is DVKVTQSSRYLVKRTGEKVFLECVQDMDHENMFWYRQDPGLGLRLIYFSYDVKMKEKGDIPEGYSVSREKKERFSLILESASTNQTSMYLCASSFPGTGGANVLTFGAGSRLTVL.

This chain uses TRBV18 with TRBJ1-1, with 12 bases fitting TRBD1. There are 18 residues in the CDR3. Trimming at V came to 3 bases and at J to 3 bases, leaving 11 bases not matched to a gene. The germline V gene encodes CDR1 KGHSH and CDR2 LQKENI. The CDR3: CASSPPRGDRGQDTEAFF. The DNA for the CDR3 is TGTGCCAGCTCACCCCCCCGAGGGGACAGGGGGCAGGACACTGAAGCTTTCTTT. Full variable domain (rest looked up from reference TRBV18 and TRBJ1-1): NAGVMQNPRHLVRRRGQEARLRCSPMKGHSHVYWYRQLPEEGLKFMVYLQKENIIDESGMPKERFSAEFPKEGPSILRIQQVVRGDSAAYFCASSPPRGDRGQDTEAFFGQGTRLTVV.

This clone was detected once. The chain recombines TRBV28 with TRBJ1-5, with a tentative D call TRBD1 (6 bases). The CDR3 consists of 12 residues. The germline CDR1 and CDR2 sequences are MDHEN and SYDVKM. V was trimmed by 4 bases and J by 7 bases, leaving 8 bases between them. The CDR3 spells CASSSGGQPQHF. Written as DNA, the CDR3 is TGTGCCAGCAGTTCTGGGGGCCAGCCCCAGCATTTT. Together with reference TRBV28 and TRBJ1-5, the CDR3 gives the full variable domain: DVKVTQSSRYLVKRTGEKVFLECVQDMDHENMFWYRQDPGLGLRLIYFSYDVKMKEKGDIPEGYSVSREKKERFSLILESASTNQTSMYLCASSSGGQPQHFGDGTRLSIL.

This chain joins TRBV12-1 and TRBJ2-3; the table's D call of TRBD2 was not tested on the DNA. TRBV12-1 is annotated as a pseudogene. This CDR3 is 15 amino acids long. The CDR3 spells CASSSGTRKADTQYF. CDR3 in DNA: TGTGCCAGCAGCTCTGGGACTAGAAAGGCGGATACGCAGTATTTT.